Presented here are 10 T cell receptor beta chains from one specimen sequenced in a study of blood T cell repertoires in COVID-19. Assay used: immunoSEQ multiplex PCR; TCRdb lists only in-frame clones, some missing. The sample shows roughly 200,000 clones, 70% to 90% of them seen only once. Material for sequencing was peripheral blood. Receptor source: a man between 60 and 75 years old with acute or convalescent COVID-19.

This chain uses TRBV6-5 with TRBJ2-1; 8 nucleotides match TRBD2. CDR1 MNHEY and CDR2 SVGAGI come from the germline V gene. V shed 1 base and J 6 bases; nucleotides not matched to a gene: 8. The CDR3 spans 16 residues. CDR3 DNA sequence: TGTGCCAGCAGTTACTTCAGCGGGAGTAAGGGCAATGAGCAGTTCTTC. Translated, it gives CASSYFSGSKGNEQFF.

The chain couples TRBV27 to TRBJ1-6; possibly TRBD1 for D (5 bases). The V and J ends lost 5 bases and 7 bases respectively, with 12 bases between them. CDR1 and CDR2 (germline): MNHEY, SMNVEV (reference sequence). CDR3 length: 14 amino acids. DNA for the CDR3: TGTGCCAGCAGTCTATTACGACAGAATTCACCCCTCCACTTT. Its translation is CASSLLRQNSPLHF.

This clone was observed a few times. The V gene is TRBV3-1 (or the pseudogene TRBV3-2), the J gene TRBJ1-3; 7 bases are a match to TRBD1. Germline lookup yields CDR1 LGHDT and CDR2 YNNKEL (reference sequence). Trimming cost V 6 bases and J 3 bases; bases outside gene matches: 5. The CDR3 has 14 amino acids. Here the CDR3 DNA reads TGTGCCAGCAGACCAACAGGGGTTGGAAACACCATATATTTT. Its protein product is CASRPTGVGNTIYF.

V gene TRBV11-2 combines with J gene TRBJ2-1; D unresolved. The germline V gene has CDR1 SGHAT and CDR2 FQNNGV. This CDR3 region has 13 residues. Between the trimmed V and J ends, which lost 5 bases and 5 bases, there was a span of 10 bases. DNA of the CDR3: TGTGCCAGCAGCAGACCCGGAGACAATGAGCAGTTCTTC. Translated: CASSRPGDNEQFF.

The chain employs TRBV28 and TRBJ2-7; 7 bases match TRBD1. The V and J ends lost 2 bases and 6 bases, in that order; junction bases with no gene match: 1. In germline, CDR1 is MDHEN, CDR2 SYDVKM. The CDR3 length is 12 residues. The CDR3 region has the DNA TGTGCCAGCAGTTTAACAGGGGTCGAGCAGTACTTC. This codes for CASSLTGVEQYF.

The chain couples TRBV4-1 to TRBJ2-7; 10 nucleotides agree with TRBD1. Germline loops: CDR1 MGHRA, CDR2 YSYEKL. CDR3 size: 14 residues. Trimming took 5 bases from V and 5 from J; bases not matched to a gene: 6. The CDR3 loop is CASSEGQGDHEQYF. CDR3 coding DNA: TGCGCCAGCAGCGAAGGACAGGGGGATCACGAGCAGTACTTC.

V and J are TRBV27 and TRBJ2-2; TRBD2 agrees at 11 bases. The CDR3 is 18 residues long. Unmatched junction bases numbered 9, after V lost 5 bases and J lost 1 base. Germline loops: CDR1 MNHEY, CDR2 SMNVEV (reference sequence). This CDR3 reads CASSPGTSGFLNTGELFF. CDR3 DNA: TGTGCCAGCAGTCCGGGGACTAGCGGTTTTCTGAACACCGGGGAGCTGTTTTTT.

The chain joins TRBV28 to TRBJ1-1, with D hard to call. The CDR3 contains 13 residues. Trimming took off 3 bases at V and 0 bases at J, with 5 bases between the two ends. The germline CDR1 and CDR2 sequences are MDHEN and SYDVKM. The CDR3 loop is CASSLTLNTEAFF. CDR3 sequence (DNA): TGTGCCAGCAGTTTGACACTGAACACTGAAGCTTTCTTT. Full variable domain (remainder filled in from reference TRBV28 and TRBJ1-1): DVKVTQSSRYLVKRTGEKVFLECVQDMDHENMFWYRQDPGLGLRLIYFSYDVKMKEKGDIPEGYSVSREKKERFSLILESASTNQTSMYLCASSLTLNTEAFFGQGTRLTVV.

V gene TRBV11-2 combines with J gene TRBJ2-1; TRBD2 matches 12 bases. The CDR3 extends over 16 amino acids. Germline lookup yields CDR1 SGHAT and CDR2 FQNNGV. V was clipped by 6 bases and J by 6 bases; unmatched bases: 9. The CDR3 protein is CASSKAASGRGNEQFF. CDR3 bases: TGTGCCAGCAGTAAAGCAGCTAGCGGGAGGGGCAATGAGCAGTTCTTC.

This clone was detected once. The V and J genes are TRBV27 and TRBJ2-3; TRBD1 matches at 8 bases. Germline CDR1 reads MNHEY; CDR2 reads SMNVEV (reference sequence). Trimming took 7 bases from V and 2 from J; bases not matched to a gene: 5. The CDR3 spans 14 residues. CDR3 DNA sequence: TGTGCCAGCACCCGACAGGGGTACACAGATACGCAGTATTTT. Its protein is CASTRQGYTDTQYF.